Listed below are T cell receptor beta chains from one sample, sequenced in a study of T-cell memory formation after mild COVID-19. TCRdb redid the calling of the 5' RACE reads with MiXCR, one entry per CDR3 protein. The data contain 300,000 to 400,000 distinct CDR3 sequences, around 13% of them singletons. Sequencing was done on a sample of PBMCs or a T cell subset sorted from them (not recorded which). These TCRs come from a man aged 18 to 30 who had mild COVID-19 (a few samples of this study predate the infection). Cell type and time point are not known. The CDR3 runs from the conserved cysteine through the conserved F or W. D genes are given only for firm matches. Clone size is shown for a subset of rows, as once, few, many or a class of expanded clone.

v_call	clone_size	d_call	j_call	cdr3_aa	cdr3_nt
TRBV7-9	few	-	TRBJ1-2	CASSSLYGYTF	TGTGCCAGCAGCTCCTTGTATGGCTACACCTTC
TRBV7-3	-	TRBD1	TRBJ1-2	CASSFTGDHGYTF	TGTGCCAGCAGCTTTACAGGGGACCATGGCTACACCTTC
TRBV6-2/TRBV6-3	few	TRBD1	TRBJ2-1	CASRSSQGGVYNEQFF	TGTGCCAGCAGAAGTTCACAGGGGGGCGTTTACAATGAGCAGTTCTTC
TRBV4-1	-	TRBD2	TRBJ2-5	CASSQGAGEGETQYF	TGCGCCAGCAGCCAAGGGGCTGGGGAGGGGGAGACCCAGTACTTC
TRBV28	few	-	TRBJ1-1	CASSRLNAFF	TGTGCCAGCAGCCGCCTGAATGCTTTCTTT
TRBV20-1	-	-	TRBJ1-1	CSARDHGQTNTEAFF	TGCAGTGCTAGAGATCACGGACAGACGAACACTGAAGCTTTCTTT
TRBV5-4	few	-	TRBJ1-3	CASSLPGRSSGNTIYF	TGTGCCAGCAGCCTCCCGGGCAGGAGCTCTGGAAACACCATATATTTT
TRBV6-2/TRBV6-3	-	TRBD1	TRBJ1-5	CASTVDRAQPQHF	TGTGCCAGCACCGTCGACAGGGCTCAGCCCCAGCATTTT
TRBV7-2	many	-	TRBJ2-3	CASSRHHASTDTQYF	TGTGCCAGCAGTCGACACCACGCTAGCACAGATACGCAGTATTTT
TRBV29-1	many	TRBD1	TRBJ2-3	CSVEGTDTDTQYF	TGCAGCGTTGAGGGGACAGACACAGATACGCAGTATTTT
TRBV12-3/TRBV12-4	few	-	TRBJ1-5	CASSPTGKQPQHF	TGTGCCAGCAGCCCGACGGGTAAACAGCCCCAGCATTTT
TRBV7-9	-	-	TRBJ1-1	CASSLGGGANTEAFF	TGTGCCAGCAGCTTGGGCGGAGGGGCGAACACTGAAGCTTTCTTT
TRBV29-1	-	-	TRBJ2-3	CSVVPWSTDTQYF	TGCAGCGTTGTCCCCTGGAGCACAGATACGCAGTATTTT
TRBV6-2/TRBV6-3	few	TRBD2	TRBJ2-3	CASKIAGGTDTQYF	TGTGCCAGCAAAATAGCGGGAGGCACAGATACGCAGTATTTT
TRBV3-1	-	TRBD2	TRBJ2-5	CASSQQGLARKETQYF	TGTGCCAGCAGCCAACAAGGACTAGCCAGGAAAGAGACCCAGTACTTC
TRBV4-1	-	TRBD2	TRBJ2-3	CASRLFPGGATDTQYF	TGCGCCAGCAGACTCTTCCCCGGGGGGGCCACAGATACGCAGTATTTT
TRBV21-1	few	-	TRBJ2-7	CASSTSQGAYEQYF	TGTGCCAGCAGCACTTCACAGGGCGCCTACGAGCAGTACTTC
TRBV4-3	-	-	TRBJ2-1	CASSPSRRDPAYNEQFF	TGCGCCAGCAGCCCCTCCCGCAGGGACCCGGCCTACAATGAGCAGTTCTTC
TRBV12-5	few	TRBD1	TRBJ1-1	CASGLFTGGMTEAFF	TGTGCTAGTGGTTTGTTTACAGGGGGCATGACTGAAGCTTTCTTT
TRBV7-6	-	-	TRBJ2-3	CASSLYSDTQYF	TGTGCCAGCAGCTTATATTCAGATACGCAGTATTTT
TRBV6-5	many	TRBD2	TRBJ2-2	CASSYSPLAGDTGELFF	TGTGCCAGCAGTTACTCCCCCCTGGCGGGGGACACCGGGGAGCTGTTTTTT
TRBV7-3	-	-	TRBJ1-6	CASSSQDPRASPLHF	TGTGCCAGCAGCTCCCAGGACCCCCGGGCTTCACCCCTCCACTTT
TRBV7-2	many	-	TRBJ2-3	CASSLMGTAGTDTQYF	TGTGCCAGCAGCTTAATGGGGACCGCGGGCACAGATACGCAGTATTTT
TRBV28	-	-	TRBJ2-1	CATQGYNEQFF	TGTGCCACCCAGGGTTACAATGAGCAGTTCTTC
TRBV5-5	many	TRBD1	TRBJ1-5	CASSLRTGDQPQHF	TGTGCCAGCAGCTTGAGGACAGGAGACCAGCCCCAGCATTTT
TRBV5-8	-	-	TRBJ1-1	CASSRRVSYTEAFF	TGTGCCAGCAGCCGCAGGGTCTCGTACACTGAAGCTTTCTTT
TRBV10-3	-	-	TRBJ1-1	CAINSKNTEAFF	TGTGCCATCAACTCAAAGAACACTGAAGCTTTCTTT
TRBV7-7	many	-	TRBJ1-6	CASSLEASSPLHF	TGTGCTAGCAGCTTAGAGGCTTCTTCACCCCTCCACTTT
TRBV7-7	-	TRBD2	TRBJ2-5	CASSADLSGGAETQYF	TGTGCCAGCAGCGCTGACCTTAGCGGGGGGGCCGAGACCCAGTACTTC
TRBV7-9	few	-	TRBJ1-1	CASSLRSGGKETEAFF	TGTGCCAGCAGCTTACGGTCCGGGGGGAAGGAAACTGAAGCTTTCTTT
TRBV19	-	TRBD1	TRBJ2-7	CASRTAQGNYEQYF	TGTGCCAGTAGAACCGCACAGGGGAATTACGAGCAGTACTTC
TRBV20-1	-	-	TRBJ2-5	CSANAGGQETQYF	TGCAGTGCGAACGCCGGGGGGCAGGAGACCCAGTACTTC
TRBV4-1	-	TRBD2	TRBJ2-7	CASSGGEYEQYF	TGCGCCAGCAGCGGGGGGGAATACGAGCAGTACTTC
TRBV20-1	-	-	TRBJ1-3	CSARTGWGNTIYF	TGCAGTGCTAGAACAGGGTGGGGAAACACCATATATTTT
TRBV7-2	few	-	TRBJ2-5	CASSPPAIETQYF	TGTGCCAGCAGTCCCCCCGCCATTGAGACCCAGTACTTC
TRBV11-2	-	-	TRBJ2-7	CASSSNIGPVYEQYF	TGTGCCAGCAGCAGTAACATTGGGCCCGTCTACGAGCAGTACTTC
TRBV5-1	-	TRBD1	TRBJ2-7	CASSSRQGSTYEQYF	TGCGCCAGCAGCTCAAGACAGGGCTCAACCTACGAGCAGTACTTC
TRBV20-1	many	TRBD1	TRBJ1-4	CSAYDRGSEKLFF	TGCAGTGCTTACGACAGGGGGAGTGAAAAACTGTTTTTT
TRBV29-1	few	-	TRBJ1-5	CSVEEVENQPQHF	TGCAGCGTTGAAGAGGTGGAGAATCAGCCCCAGCATTTT
TRBV28	few	-	TRBJ1-1	CASIAPRGEAFF	TGTGCCAGCATCGCCCCTAGGGGTGAAGCTTTCTTT
TRBV20-1	few	TRBD1	TRBJ2-1	CSANRDSSNEQFF	TGCAGTGCCAACAGGGACAGCTCAAATGAGCAGTTCTTC
TRBV27	few	-	TRBJ2-4	CASSRKLAKNIQYF	TGTGCCAGCAGTAGAAAATTAGCCAAAAACATTCAGTACTTC
TRBV5-5	-	-	TRBJ2-1	CASSSPVRVTPEQFF	TGTGCCAGCAGCTCCCCTGTTCGCGTTACCCCAGAGCAGTTCTTC
TRBV5-1	-	-	TRBJ1-5	CASSPQGPEPQHF	TGCGCCAGCAGCCCTCAGGGTCCGGAGCCCCAGCATTTT
TRBV19	once	TRBD1	TRBJ1-2	CASSHRDSFYGYTF	TGTGCCAGTTCGCACCGGGACAGCTTCTATGGCTACACCTTC
TRBV20-1	many	-	TRBJ1-1	CSAPRLGRWDTEAFF	TGCAGTGCTCCTAGATTGGGGCGCTGGGATACTGAAGCTTTCTTT
TRBV4-3	many	-	TRBJ2-5	CASSQDPGSGETQYF	TGCGCCAGCAGCCAAGATCCGGGCAGCGGGGAGACCCAGTACTTC
TRBV6-1	-	-	TRBJ1-2	CASSEGFRTLPYGYTF	TGTGCCAGCAGTGAGGGCTTCCGGACACTACCGTATGGCTACACCTTC
TRBV28	-	-	TRBJ1-6	CASSLGDTYSPLHF	TGTGCCAGCTCCCTCGGGGACACCTATTCACCCCTCCACTTT